This T cell receptor beta chain was sequenced for a study of blood T cell repertoires in COVID-19. The CDR3 is 16 amino acids. Germline loops: CDR1 SQVTM, CDR2 ANQGSEA. With V trimmed by 6 bases and J by 7 bases, 16 bases remained unmatched. In the study's own analysis: Reference gene primer amplification yielded estimated nucleated cell counts. TCRdb's copy holds only in-frame clones and misses some; the assay was immunoSEQ multiplex PCR. V, J and clone size derive from that table, while D and trimming were established from the DNA sequence. The sample consists of around 140,000 clones, around 87% of them appearing once.

The sample was peripheral blood. The sequence derives from a man between 65 and 85 years old with active COVID-19. The V call is TRBV29-1, the J call TRBJ2-1, with 9 bases that match TRBD2. The CDR3 reads CSVAHFIAGVGNEQFF. The CDR3 nucleotides read TGCAGCGTGGCCCATTTTATAGCGGGAGTAGGGAATGAGCAGTTCTTC.